Described below is a single T cell receptor beta chain sequence and its context. This sample was included in a study of PD-L1 blockade in urothelial cancer. Looking at the study overall: Patients had undergone 0 to 3 prior chemotherapy regimens. Blood analysis took place 3 weeks (second dose) and 6 weeks after treatment start. Blood gave a median roughly 150,000 T cells.

Clones were sequenced by immunoSEQ multiplex PCR, and TCRdb holds only the in-frame ones, with some missing. This table has around 56,000 clones, about 82% appearing once. This CDR3 contains 15 residues. Germline V gene data show CDR1 as MDHEN and CDR2 as SYDVKM. V was trimmed by 4 bases and J by 10 bases, leaving 22 bases between them. The chain has TRBV28 and TRBJ1-1; weak D call: TRBD1 (5 bases). This specimen consisted of PBMCs, obtained around atezolizumab (anti-PD-L1) treatment. The receptor's source is a man in his fifties with urothelial cancer. CDR3 bases: TGTGCCAGCAGTTCCCTGGGTCGGAGCCGAAGGGGAGCTTTCTTT. Protein: CASSSLGRSRRGAFF.